One sample yielded the 18 T cell receptor beta chains listed below, sequenced in a study of blood T cell repertoires in COVID-19. Method: immunoSEQ multiplex PCR; TCRdb's copy keeps in-frame clones and lacks some. The data show around 300,000 clones, approximately 91% seen once. The sample taken for sequencing was peripheral blood. These receptors came from a woman between 40 and 50 years old who had recovered from COVID-19.

The CDR3 reads CASSLGTSAANEQFF. The CDR3 DNA sequence: TGTGCCAGCAGCTTAGGGACTAGCGCCGCCAATGAGCAGTTCTTC. The V gene is TRBV11-2, the J gene TRBJ2-1; 9 bases are shared with TRBD2. The CDR3 is 15 amino acids. In germline, CDR1 is SGHAT, CDR2 FQNNGV. With 1 base clipped from V and 6 bases from J, the junction kept 4 bases outside the gene matches.

The V and J genes are TRBV11-2 and TRBJ2-3, with D tentatively TRBD1 (6 bases). Germline values: CDR1 SGHAT, CDR2 FQNNGV. Trimming took off 6 bases at V and 0 bases at J, with 13 bases between the two ends. The CDR3 totals 15 residues. CDR3 nucleotides: TGTGCCAGCAGGCTGGGGACAACTAGCACAGATACGCAGTATTTT. Its protein product is CASRLGTTSTDTQYF. The full variable domain, rest sourced from reference TRBV11-2 and TRBJ2-3, is EAGVAQSPRYKIIEKRQSVAFWCNPISGHATLYWYQQILGQGPKLLIQFQNNGVVDDSQLPKDRFSAERLKGVDSTLKIQPAKLEDSAVYLCASRLGTTSTDTQYFGPGTRLTVL.

The chain employs TRBV30 and TRBJ1-2; TRBD1 matches 7 bases. There are 10 residues in the CDR3. Germline CDR1 is GTSNPN and CDR2 is SVGIG (reference sequence). J gave up 6 bases and V 5 bases, and 0 bases lay outside the gene matches. The CDR3 is CAWGQDGYTF. The CDR3 region has the DNA TGTGCCTGGGGACAGGATGGCTACACCTTC.

The chain joins TRBV6-5 to TRBJ2-1, with a possible D match to TRBD2 (5 bases). Per the germline V gene, CDR1 is MNHEY and CDR2 is SVGAGI. V lost 4 bases and J lost 9, with 7 bases in between. The CDR3 is 11 amino acids. CDR3 protein: CASSSTSEQFF. In DNA form, the CDR3 reads TGTGCCAGCAGTTCTACTAGTGAGCAGTTCTTC.

The J gene is TRBJ2-1, the V gene TRBV14; 8 nucleotides agree with TRBD2. CDR1 SGHDN and CDR2 FVKESK come from the germline V gene. J lost 4 bases, V lost 4 bases, and 15 bases had no gene match. This CDR3 is 18 amino acids long. In nucleotides, the CDR3 is TGTGCCAGCAGCCGAACTTCCATGGTAGCGGGGTTTTACAATGAGCAGTTCTTC. Encoded protein: CASSRTSMVAGFYNEQFF.

There are a few counts of this clone. The gene calls are TRBV19 and TRBJ1-5; D call uncertain. This CDR3 has 16 amino acids. Deletions cut 3 bases from V and 7 bases from J, with 19 bases between. Germline-derived CDR1 and CDR2 are LNHDA and SQIVND (reference sequence). CDR3 residues: CASSMGHSLDGQPQHF. Written as DNA, the CDR3 is TGTGCCAGTAGTATGGGTCACAGCTTGGATGGGCAGCCCCAGCATTTT.

The CDR3 here is CASSVDRGITEAFF. The DNA of the CDR3 is TGTGCCAGCAGTGTGGACAGGGGGATAACTGAAGCTTTCTTT. This rearrangement joins TRBV7-2 to TRBJ1-1, with TRBD1 identical over 10 bases. The CDR3 length is 14 residues. V dropped 6 bases and J dropped 5; count of bases not matched to a gene: 6. CDR1 and CDR2 (germline): SGHTA, FQGNSA.

This clone was counted once. V usage is TRBV5-1 and J usage is TRBJ2-3; 9 nucleotides match TRBD2. There are 16 residues in the CDR3. Losses at the gene ends were 4 bases for V and 5 bases for J; bases not matched to a gene: 11. The V gene's germline CDR1 is SGHRS and CDR2 YFSETQ. The CDR3 DNA reads as TGCGCCAGCAGCCTCGTCTTGACTAGCGGAAAAGATACGCAGTATTTT. Translated: CASSLVLTSGKDTQYF.

This chain links TRBV4-1 with TRBJ2-2; 7 bases match TRBD1. With V trimmed by 2 bases and J by 8 bases, 8 bases remained unmatched. The length of the CDR3 is 15 residues. Germline loops: CDR1 MGHRA, CDR2 YSYEKL. For the CDR3, the DNA is TGCGCCAGCAGCCAAACGACAGGGAGTATAGGGGAGCTGTTTTTT. Its translation: CASSQTTGSIGELFF.

The chain is built from TRBV10-3 and TRBJ2-1, with 7 bases that match TRBD1. Germline V gives CDR1 ENHRY, CDR2 SYGVKD. With V trimmed by 1 base and J by 4 bases, 19 bases remained unmatched. CDR3 size: 20 residues. CDR3 amino acids: CAISEWQGDLQESPYNEQFF. The CDR3 DNA sequence: TGTGCCATCAGTGAGTGGCAGGGGGATTTACAAGAGAGCCCTTACAATGAGCAGTTCTTC.

In its sample, this clone was seen once. V usage is TRBV6-4 and J usage is TRBJ2-1; TRBD2 aligns across 8 bases. The CDR3 extends over 14 amino acids. Germline-derived CDR1 and CDR2 are MRHNA and SNTAGT. V trimming: 3 bases; J trimming: 7 bases; junction bases outside the gene matches: 5. The CDR3 loop reads CASSETGTSNEQFF. CDR3 bases: TGTGCCAGCAGTGAAACCGGGACTAGTAATGAGCAGTTCTTC.

The rearrangement links TRBV15 to TRBJ1-5; 8 nucleotides line up with TRBD1. The germline CDR1 and CDR2 sequences are LNHNV and YYDKDF (reference sequence). This CDR3 spans 15 amino acids. V dropped 0 bases and J dropped 5; count of bases not matched to a gene: 3. This CDR3 is CATSRDQGAHQPQHF. Here the CDR3 DNA reads TGTGCCACCAGCAGAGATCAGGGGGCCCATCAGCCCCAGCATTTT.

V gene TRBV28 combines with J gene TRBJ1-4, with a weak D call TRBD1 (6 bases). Trimming stripped 5 bases from V and 4 bases from J, with 14 bases between. In germline, CDR1 is MDHEN, CDR2 SYDVKM. CDR3 length: 15 amino acids. CDR3 region: CASSPVNRDNEKLFF. For the CDR3, the DNA is TGTGCCAGCAGTCCCGTCAACAGGGATAATGAAAAACTGTTTTTT.

J is TRBJ1-2 and V is TRBV6-5; D remains unclear. The CDR3 has 11 residues. Germline-derived CDR1 and CDR2 are MNHEY and SVGAGI. Deletions cut 6 bases from V and 4 bases from J, with 6 bases between. This chain's CDR3 is CASRNSYGYTF. The CDR3 DNA sequence: TGTGCCAGCAGAAACTCCTATGGCTACACCTTC.

V usage is TRBV6-1 and J usage is TRBJ1-2, with D tentatively TRBD1 (5 bases). This CDR3 is built from 14 residues. Trimming removed 0 bases from V and 3 bases from J, with 8 bases in between. The germline gives CDR1 MNHNS, CDR2 SASEGT. This CDR3 reads CASSEAGDYYGYTF. DNA of the CDR3: TGTGCCAGCAGTGAAGCCGGGGACTACTATGGCTACACCTTC.

The CDR3 reads CASSSTGTSVDTDTQYF. CDR3 sequence (DNA): TGTGCCAGCAGTTCCACTGGGACTAGCGTAGACACAGATACGCAGTATTTT. The chain is built from TRBV28 and TRBJ2-3; TRBD2 matches at 10 bases. The germline CDR1 and CDR2 sequences are MDHEN and SYDVKM. CDR3 length: 17 residues. The V gene end was trimmed by 4 bases and the J gene end by 2 bases; junction bases not matched to a gene: 9. The full variable domain, with the rest looked up from reference TRBV28 and TRBJ2-3, is DVKVTQSSRYLVKRTGEKVFLECVQDMDHENMFWYRQDPGLGLRLIYFSYDVKMKEKGDIPEGYSVSREKKERFSLILESASTNQTSMYLCASSSTGTSVDTDTQYFGPGTRLTVL.

V gene TRBV28 combines with J gene TRBJ2-3, with 13 bases identical to TRBD2. V gave up 5 bases and J gave up 4 bases; unmatched junction bases: 6. This CDR3 contains 16 residues. Germline loops: CDR1 MDHEN, CDR2 SYDVKM. The CDR3 is CASSGTSGTLADTQYF. The CDR3 DNA reads TGTGCCAGCAGTGGGACTAGCGGGACGCTAGCAGATACGCAGTATTTT.

This sequence joins TRBV14 and TRBJ2-3; 11 nucleotides align to TRBD2. This CDR3 is 14 amino acids long. J gave up 8 bases and V 6 bases, and 7 bases lay outside the gene matches. Germline CDR1 is SGHDN and CDR2 is FVKESK. CDR3 nucleotide sequence: TGTGCCAGCAGACTACTAGCGGGAGCCGGTACGCAGTATTTT. This encodes CASRLLAGAGTQYF. Full variable domain (missing parts from reference TRBV14 and TRBJ2-3): EAGVTQFPSHSVIEKGQTVTLRCDPISGHDNLYWYRRVMGKEIKFLLHFVKESKQDESGMPNNRFLAERTGGTYSTLKVQPAELEDSGVYFCASRLLAGAGTQYFGPGTRLTVL.